The TCR beta chain under discussion was sequenced for a study of beta chain features in type 1 diabetes. Study-wide background: Patient and healthy donor groups were alike in age, gender and cell yields. Study-level points and caveats: TCRB CDR3 length was moderately but significantly reduced in all four CD4+ subsets of Type 1 diabetes patients. Possible PCR preference for shorter templates applied equally to patients and controls. Among patients, naive, central memory and Treg TCRB repertoires appeared more similar than among healthy donors.

The whole isolated RNA underwent reverse transcription, so sequencing captured expressed TCRB transcripts. Sequencing was performed with immunoSEQ multiplex PCR; in TCRdb, only in-frame clones are kept and a portion is missing. The top ten clones hold 0.53% of a sample with about 99,000 clones, 25% to 30% of them seen once. The CDR3 sequence is 14 residues long. J was trimmed by 6 bases and V by 1 base; bases with no gene match: 5. Germline lookup yields CDR1 LGHNA and CDR2 YNFKEQ. A single heparinised blood sample, averaging around 120 mL, was obtained per donor. This clone was observed many times. Its antigen is currently unknown.

Sequences were obtained from central memory CD4+ T cells from blood. This sequence joins TRBV4-2 and TRBJ2-7, with 8 bases matching TRBD1. This TCR came from a woman aged 18-30 years with type 1 diabetes. The CDR3 coding sequence is TGTGCCAGCAGCCAAGGAGACAGGGGAGGCGAGCAGTACTTC. This encodes CASSQGDRGGEQYF.